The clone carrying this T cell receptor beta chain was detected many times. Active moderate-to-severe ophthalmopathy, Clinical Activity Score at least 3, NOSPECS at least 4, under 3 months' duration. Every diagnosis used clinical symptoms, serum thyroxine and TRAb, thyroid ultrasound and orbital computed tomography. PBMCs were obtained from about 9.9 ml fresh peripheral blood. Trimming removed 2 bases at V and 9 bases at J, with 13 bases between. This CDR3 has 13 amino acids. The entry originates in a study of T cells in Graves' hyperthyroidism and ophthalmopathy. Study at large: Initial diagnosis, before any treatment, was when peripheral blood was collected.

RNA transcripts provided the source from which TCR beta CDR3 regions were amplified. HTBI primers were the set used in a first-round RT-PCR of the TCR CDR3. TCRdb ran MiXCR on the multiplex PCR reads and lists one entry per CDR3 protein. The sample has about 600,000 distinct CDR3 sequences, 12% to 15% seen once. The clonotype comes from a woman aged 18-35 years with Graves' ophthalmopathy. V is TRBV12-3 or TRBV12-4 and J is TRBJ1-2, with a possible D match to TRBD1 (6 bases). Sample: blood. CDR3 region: CASSLQQGGRYTF. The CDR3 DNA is TGTGCCAGCAGTTTACAACAGGGTGGTCGCTACACCTTC.